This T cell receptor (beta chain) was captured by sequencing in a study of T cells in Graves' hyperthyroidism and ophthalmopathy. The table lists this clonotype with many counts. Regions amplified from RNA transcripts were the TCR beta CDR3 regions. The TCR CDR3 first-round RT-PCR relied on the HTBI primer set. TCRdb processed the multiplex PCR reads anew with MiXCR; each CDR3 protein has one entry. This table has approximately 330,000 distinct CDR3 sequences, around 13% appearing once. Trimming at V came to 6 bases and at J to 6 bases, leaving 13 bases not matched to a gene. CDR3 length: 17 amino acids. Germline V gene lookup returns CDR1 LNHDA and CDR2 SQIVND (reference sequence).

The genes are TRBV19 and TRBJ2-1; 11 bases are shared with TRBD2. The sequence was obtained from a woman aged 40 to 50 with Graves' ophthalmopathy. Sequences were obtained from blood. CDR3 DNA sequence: TGTGCCAGTAGACCTGCTAGCGGGGGGACCCGCGGCAATGAGCAGTTCTTC. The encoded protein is CASRPASGGTRGNEQFF.